Shown below are 21 T cell receptor beta chains from a single sample sequenced in a study of cytomegalovirus exposure and HLA in healthy donors (TCRdb year 2017). Library creation used the immunoSEQ multiplex PCR assay. For the multiplex PCR, a mixture combining 60 forward primers for TCR Vbeta segments and 13 reverse primers for TCR Jbeta segments was used. As stored in TCRdb, this immuneACCESS dataset retains in-frame rearrangements with V and J assigned. A fraction of the clones does not appear; measured against another copy, unresolved V genes explain less than half of the discrepancy, and the remainder lacks a known reason. The sample includes 95,000 to 110,000 clones, with roughly 70% observed a single time. The ten largest clones add up to around 3.5% of the sample. The sequenced sample was PBMCs. Receptors were obtained from a woman aged 50 to 60 in good health and CMV-seronegative.

The chain is built from TRBV4-1 and TRBJ2-1, with 9 bases that match TRBD2. V was pared by 1 base and J by 4 bases, with 5 bases of the junction left unmatched. Per the germline V gene, CDR1 is MGHRA and CDR2 is YSYEKL. This CDR3 is 16 amino acids long. The CDR3 DNA reads as TGCGCCAGCAGCCAAGGGGGACTAGCTTCGTACAATGAGCAGTTCTTC. Amino acids: CASSQGGLASYNEQFF.

This chain joins TRBV4-3 and TRBJ1-5; perhaps TRBD1 as D (5 bases). CDR3 length: 13 amino acids. CDR1 is LGHNA and CDR2 is YSLEER in the germline V gene. Between the trimmed V and J ends, which lost 0 bases and 6 bases, there was a span of 6 bases. The CDR3, as DNA: TGCGCCAGCAGCCAAGATACAGGTCAGCCCCAGCATTTT. It translates to CASSQDTGQPQHF.

This chain joins TRBV5-5 and TRBJ2-2; D call uncertain. Germline CDR1 reads SGHKS; CDR2 reads YYEKEE (reference sequence). The CDR3 length is 16 residues. The ends were cut back, 4 bases at V and 5 bases at J, with 18 bases in the middle. CDR3 amino acids: CASSPSTGLLTGELFF. The CDR3 DNA follows: TGTGCCAGCAGCCCCTCTACCGGGTTATTGACCGGGGAGCTGTTTTTT.

V usage is TRBV7-6 and J usage is TRBJ2-7, with 8 bases fitting TRBD1. CDR3 length: 14 amino acids. J gave up 5 bases and V 3 bases, and 6 bases lay outside the gene matches. Germline CDR1 is SGHVS and CDR2 is FNYEAQ. For the CDR3, the DNA is TGTGCCAGCAGCTTCACCCCACAGGGGGACGAGCAGTACTTC. Amino acid sequence: CASSFTPQGDEQYF.

This chain connects TRBV7-8 to TRBJ2-5; 7 bases line up with TRBD2. Trimming took 1 base from V and 9 from J; bases not matched to a gene: 2. The CDR3 runs 12 residues. Per germline, CDR1 SGHVS and CDR2 FQNEAQ. The CDR3 DNA follows: TGTGCCAGCAGCTTAGACGGGAGGTCCCAGTACTTC. This gives the protein CASSLDGRSQYF.

The rearrangement uses TRBV5-1 and TRBJ2-2, with 13 nucleotides matching TRBD2. CDR1 and CDR2 (germline): SGHRS, YFSETQ. The CDR3 totals 16 residues. Germline trimming cut 3 bases from V and 7 bases from J; bases unmatched to any gene: 6. This chain's CDR3 is CASSWGLAGLSGELFF. CDR3 DNA sequence: TGCGCCAGCAGCTGGGGACTAGCGGGGTTGAGCGGGGAGCTGTTTTTT.

The chain employs TRBV27 and TRBJ2-2, with 7 positions matching TRBD1. CDR3 length: 12 residues. V gave up 3 bases and J gave up 8 bases; unmatched junction bases: 0. Germline CDR1 MNHEY, CDR2 SMNVEV (reference sequence). DNA of the CDR3: TGTGCCAGCAGTTTGACAGGGGGGGAGCTGTTTTTT. It yields the protein CASSLTGGELFF.

The chain carries TRBV13 and TRBJ1-2, with D perhaps matching TRBD1 (5 bases). This CDR3 comprises 16 residues. The germline CDR1 and CDR2 sequences are PRHDT and FYEKMQ (reference sequence). Trimming stripped 0 bases from V and 0 bases from J, with 11 bases between. CDR3 DNA: TGTGCCAGCAGCTTAGGCGGGGGGGTTTCTAACTATGGCTACACCTTC. Translation: CASSLGGGVSNYGYTF.

V is TRBV20-1 and J is TRBJ2-7; TRBD1 is a possible D gene (6 bases). Trimming removed 3 bases from V and 3 bases from J, with 6 bases in between. The CDR3 spans 11 residues. Looked up from germline, CDR1 is DFQATT and CDR2 is SNEGSKA (reference sequence). CDR3 coding DNA: TGCAGTGCTAGGGACAGCTACGAGCAGTACTTC. This sequence encodes CSARDSYEQYF.

This clone was seen more than once but under ten times. This chain links TRBV19 with TRBJ2-1; D remains unclear. The V end lost 3 bases, the J end lost 5 bases, and 8 bases lay between the germline ends. The germline gives CDR1 LNHDA, CDR2 SQIVND (reference sequence). The CDR3 sequence is 13 residues long. CDR3 coding DNA: TGTGCCAGTAGTATTAATAGTCACAATGAGCAGTTCTTC. Protein: CASSINSHNEQFF.

This sequence joins TRBV19 and TRBJ2-5, with 11 bases matching TRBD1. The CDR3 extends over 14 amino acids. J gave up 2 bases and V 4 bases, and 0 bases lay outside the gene matches. CDR1 is LNHDA and CDR2 is SQIVND in the germline V gene (reference sequence). The CDR3 here is CASSRDRGQETQYF. As DNA, the CDR3 is TGTGCCAGTAGTAGGGACAGGGGGCAAGAGACCCAGTACTTC.

The table lists this clone with a count of one. The V call is TRBV4-3, the J call TRBJ2-4; D may be TRBD2 (5 bases). Germline CDR1 is LGHNA and CDR2 is YSLEER. The CDR3 is 14 amino acids. Between the trimmed V and J ends, which lost 1 base and 7 bases, there was a span of 11 bases. In nucleotides, the CDR3 is TGCGCCAGCAGCCAAGTTGCGGGTTCGAACATTCAGTACTTC. This codes for CASSQVAGSNIQYF.

The CDR3 region is CASSLFGQLGGTSGRMGTGELFF. DNA of the CDR3: TGTGCCAGCAGTTTATTTGGACAGCTCGGGGGGACTAGCGGGAGAATGGGCACCGGGGAGCTGTTTTTT. V gene TRBV27 combines with J gene TRBJ2-2; TRBD2 matches 14 bases. J lost 4 bases, V lost 1 base, and 20 bases had no gene match. The CDR3 spans 23 residues. Germline CDR1 and CDR2: MNHEY and SMNVEV (reference sequence).

This clone was counted a single time. The chain is built from TRBV5-1 and TRBJ1-2; 8 bases map to TRBD1. V was pared by 4 bases and J by 9 bases, with 23 bases of the junction left unmatched. From germline, CDR1 is SGHRS and CDR2 YFSETQ. CDR3 size: 18 residues. CDR3 residues: CASSTLPPVGLTGVSYTF. CDR3 nucleotides: TGCGCCAGCAGCACACTACCCCCGGTGGGCCTGACAGGGGTTAGCTACACCTTC.

Concerning this clone: One junction end does not reproduce the germline sequence, and a read error may be involved. The chain is built from TRBV9 and TRBJ2-6, with D unresolved. This CDR3 spans 17 amino acids. Per germline, CDR1 SGDLS and CDR2 YYNGEE. The CDR3 region is CASSVTPSGSEANVLTF. CDR3 nucleotides: TGTGCCAGCAGCGTCACCCCTTCGGGTTCTGAGGCCAACGTCCTGACTTTC.

V and J are TRBV5-8 and TRBJ2-2; 11 nucleotides align to TRBD2. The CDR3 has 16 residues. The V gene's germline CDR1 is SGHTS and CDR2 YDEGEE. The J segment lost 4 bases and the V segment lost 3 bases, leaving 5 bases of the junction unmatched. The DNA of the CDR3 is TGTGCCAGCAGCTCCTACGGGACTAGCGGCACCGGGGAGCTGTTTTTT. It specifies CASSSYGTSGTGELFF.

This clone occurred a few times. V is TRBV6-1 and J is TRBJ1-3; D gene unclear. The CDR3 loop spans 18 amino acids. The germline CDR1 and CDR2 sequences are MNHNS and SASEGT. Trimming took 2 bases from V and 1 from J, leaving 18 bases between them. The CDR3 sequence: CASSEWETAASSGNTIYF. For the CDR3, the DNA is TGTGCCAGCAGTGAATGGGAGACCGCTGCTTCGTCTGGAAACACCATATATTTT.

The rearrangement links TRBV7-6 to TRBJ2-2; the D gene is possibly TRBD2 (7 bases). Trimming removed 1 base at V and 6 bases at J, with 24 bases between. CDR3 length: 19 residues. Germline loops: CDR1 SGHVS, CDR2 FNYEAQ. The CDR3 DNA sequence: TGTGCCAGCAGCTTAGAGGGGGGGGGACTTTCAGCCACGTCCGGGGAGCTGTTTTTT. This gives the protein CASSLEGGGLSATSGELFF.

The V call is TRBV6-5, the J call TRBJ1-5; possible D gene TRBD1, 5 bases. V was shortened by 2 bases and J by 5 bases, with 10 bases between the two germline ends. The CDR3 totals 14 residues. CDR1 is MNHEY, CDR2 SVGAGI, per germline. The CDR3 DNA reads TGTGCCAGCAGTTACGGAGGGGTCGATCAGCCCCAGCATTTT. This sequence encodes CASSYGGVDQPQHF.

The chain joins TRBV28 to TRBJ2-1; the D gene is possibly TRBD2 (6 bases). The CDR3 totals 15 residues. Between the trimmed V and J ends, which lost 3 bases and 4 bases, there was a span of 13 bases. CDR1 and CDR2 (germline): MDHEN, SYDVKM. The CDR3 loop reads CASSFPWTTYNEQFF. The CDR3 DNA sequence: TGTGCCAGCAGTTTCCCATGGACTACTTACAATGAGCAGTTCTTC.

The rearrangement links TRBV4-3 to TRBJ2-7; TRBD2 is a possible D gene (5 bases). V was shortened by 3 bases and J by 2 bases, with 14 bases between the two germline ends. Germline CDR1 LGHNA, CDR2 YSLEER. The CDR3 is 15 amino acids. The CDR3 loop reads CASSQDLGDPYEQYF. CDR3 coding DNA: TGCGCCAGCAGCCAGGATCTCGGGGATCCCTACGAGCAGTACTTC.